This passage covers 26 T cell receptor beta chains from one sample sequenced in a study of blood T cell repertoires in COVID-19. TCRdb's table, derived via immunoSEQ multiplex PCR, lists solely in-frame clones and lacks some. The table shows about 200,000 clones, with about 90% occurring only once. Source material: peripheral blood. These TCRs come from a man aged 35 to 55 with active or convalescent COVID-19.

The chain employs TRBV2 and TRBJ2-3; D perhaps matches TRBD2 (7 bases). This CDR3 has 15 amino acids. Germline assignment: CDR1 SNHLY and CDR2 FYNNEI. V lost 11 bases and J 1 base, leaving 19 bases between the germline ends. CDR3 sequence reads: CAGSPGGPRTDTQYF. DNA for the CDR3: TGTGCCGGATCACCCGGGGGGCCCCGCACAGATACGCAGTATTTT. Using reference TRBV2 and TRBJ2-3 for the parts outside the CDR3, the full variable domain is EPEVTQTPSHQVTQMGQEVILRCVPISNHLYFYWYRQILGQKVEFLVSFYNNEISEKSEIFDDQFSVERPDGSNFTLKIRSTKLEDSAMYFCAGSPGGPRTDTQYFGPGTRLTVL.

For the CDR3, the DNA is TGTGCCAGCAGCTTAGGTGGGGGCTTAGCTAACTATGGCTACACCTTC. Protein sequence: CASSLGGGLANYGYTF. This sequence joins TRBV7-9 and TRBJ1-2; the D gene is possibly TRBD1 (6 bases). Germline V gene data show CDR1 as SEHNR and CDR2 as FQNEAQ (reference sequence). The CDR3 totals 16 residues. V lost 1 base and J 0 bases, leaving 12 bases between the germline ends.

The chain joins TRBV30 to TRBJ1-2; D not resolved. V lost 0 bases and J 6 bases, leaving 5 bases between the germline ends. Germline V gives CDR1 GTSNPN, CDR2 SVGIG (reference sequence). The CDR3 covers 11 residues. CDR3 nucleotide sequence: TGTGCCTGGAGTGTTACGGATGGCTACACCTTC. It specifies CAWSVTDGYTF.

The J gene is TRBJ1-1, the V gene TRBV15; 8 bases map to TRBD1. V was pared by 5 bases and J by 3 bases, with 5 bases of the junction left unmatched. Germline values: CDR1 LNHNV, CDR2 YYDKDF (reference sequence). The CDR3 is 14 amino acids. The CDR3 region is CATSGGQGDTEAFF. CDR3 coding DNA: TGTGCCACCAGCGGAGGACAGGGTGACACTGAAGCTTTCTTT.

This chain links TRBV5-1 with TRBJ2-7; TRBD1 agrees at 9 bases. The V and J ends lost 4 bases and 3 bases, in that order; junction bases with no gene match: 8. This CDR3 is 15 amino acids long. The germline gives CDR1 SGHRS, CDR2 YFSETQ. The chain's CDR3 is CASSIGTGQYYEQYF. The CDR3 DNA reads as TGCGCCAGCAGCATCGGGACAGGGCAATACTACGAGCAGTACTTC.

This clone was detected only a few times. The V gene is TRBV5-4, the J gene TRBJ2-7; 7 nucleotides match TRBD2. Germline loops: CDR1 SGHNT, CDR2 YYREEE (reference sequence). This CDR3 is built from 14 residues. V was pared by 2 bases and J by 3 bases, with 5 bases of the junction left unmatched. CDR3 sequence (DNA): TGTGCCAGCAGCTTAGACGGGGGGATCTACGAGCAGTACTTC. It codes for CASSLDGGIYEQYF.

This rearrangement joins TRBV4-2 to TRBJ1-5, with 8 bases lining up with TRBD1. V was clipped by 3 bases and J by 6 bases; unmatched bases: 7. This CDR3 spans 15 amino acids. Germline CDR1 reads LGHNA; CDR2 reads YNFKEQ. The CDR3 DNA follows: TGTGCCAGCAGCCAGACTACAGGGGGTCTTCAGCCCCAGCATTTT. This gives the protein CASSQTTGGLQPQHF.

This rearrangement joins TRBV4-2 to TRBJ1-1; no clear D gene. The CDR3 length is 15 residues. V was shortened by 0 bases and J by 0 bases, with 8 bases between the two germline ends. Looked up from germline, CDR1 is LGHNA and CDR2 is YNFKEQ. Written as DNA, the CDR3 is TGTGCCAGCAGCCAAGATGGGCTCTTGAACACTGAAGCTTTCTTT. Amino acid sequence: CASSQDGLLNTEAFF.

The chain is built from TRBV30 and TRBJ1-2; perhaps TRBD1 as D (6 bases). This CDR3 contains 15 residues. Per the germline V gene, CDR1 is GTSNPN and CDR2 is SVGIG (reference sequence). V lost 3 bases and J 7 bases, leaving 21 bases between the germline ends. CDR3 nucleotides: TGTGCCTGGAGGGTCGCAGGGGCGAGCCGACGTGGCTACACCTTC. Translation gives CAWRVAGASRRGYTF. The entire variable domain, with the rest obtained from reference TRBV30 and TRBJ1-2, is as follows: SQTIHQWPATLVQPVGSPLSLECTVEGTSNPNLYWYRQAAGRGLQLLFYSVGIGQISSEVPQNLSASRPQDRQFILSSKKLLLSDSGFYLCAWRVAGASRRGYTFGSGTRLTVV.

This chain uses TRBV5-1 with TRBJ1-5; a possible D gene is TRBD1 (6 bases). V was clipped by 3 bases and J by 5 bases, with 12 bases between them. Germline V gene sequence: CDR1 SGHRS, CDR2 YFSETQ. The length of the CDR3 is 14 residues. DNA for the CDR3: TGCGCCAGCAGCTCGACAGGTTTCGATCAGCCCCAGCATTTT. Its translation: CASSSTGFDQPQHF.

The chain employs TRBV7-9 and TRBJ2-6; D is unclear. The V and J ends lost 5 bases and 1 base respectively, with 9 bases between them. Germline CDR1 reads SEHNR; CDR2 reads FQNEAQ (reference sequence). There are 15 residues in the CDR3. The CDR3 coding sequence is TGTGCCAGCAGCCCTGGCCCGTCTGGGGCCAACGTCCTGACTTTC. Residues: CASSPGPSGANVLTF. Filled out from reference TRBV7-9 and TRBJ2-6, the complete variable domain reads DTGVSQNPRHKITKRGQNVTFRCDPISEHNRLYWYRQTLGQGPEFLTYFQNEAQLEKSRLLSDRFSAERPKGSFSTLEIQRTEQGDSAMYLCASSPGPSGANVLTFGAGSRLTVL.

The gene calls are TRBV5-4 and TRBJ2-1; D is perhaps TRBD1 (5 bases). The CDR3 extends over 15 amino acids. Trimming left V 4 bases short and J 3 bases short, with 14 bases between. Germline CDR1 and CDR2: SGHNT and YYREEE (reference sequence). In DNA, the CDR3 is TGTGCCAGCAGCCGGCCGGACACTAACTACAATGAGCAGTTCTTC. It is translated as CASSRPDTNYNEQFF.

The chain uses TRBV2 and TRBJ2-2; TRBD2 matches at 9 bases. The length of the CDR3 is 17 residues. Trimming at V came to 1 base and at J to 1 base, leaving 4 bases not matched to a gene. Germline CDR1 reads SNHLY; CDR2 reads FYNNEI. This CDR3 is CASSEDLAGLNTGELFF. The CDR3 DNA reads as TGTGCCAGCAGTGAAGATCTAGCGGGGCTGAACACCGGGGAGCTGTTTTTT.

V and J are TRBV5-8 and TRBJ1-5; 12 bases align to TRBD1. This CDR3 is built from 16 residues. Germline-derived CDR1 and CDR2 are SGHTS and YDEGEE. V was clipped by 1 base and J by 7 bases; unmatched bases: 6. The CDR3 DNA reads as TGTGCCAGCAGCTTGACGGGACAGGGGGCAGGGCAGCCCCAGCATTTT. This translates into CASSLTGQGAGQPQHF. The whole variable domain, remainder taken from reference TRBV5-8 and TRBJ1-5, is EAGVTQSPTHLIKTRGQQATLRCSPISGHTSVYWYQQALGLGLQFLLWYDEGEERNRGNFPPRFSGRQFPNYSSELNVNALELEDSALYLCASSLTGQGAGQPQHFGDGTRLSIL.

As DNA, the CDR3 is TGTGCCAGCTCACCCTCCCCCCAGGGCGAGCAGTACTTC. Protein product: CASSPSPQGEQYF. This chain links TRBV18 with TRBJ2-7, with D possibly TRBD1 on 5 matching bases. Germline V gene sequence: CDR1 KGHSH, CDR2 LQKENI. CDR3 size: 13 residues. Trimming pared 3 bases from V and 6 bases from J, leaving 12 bases between.

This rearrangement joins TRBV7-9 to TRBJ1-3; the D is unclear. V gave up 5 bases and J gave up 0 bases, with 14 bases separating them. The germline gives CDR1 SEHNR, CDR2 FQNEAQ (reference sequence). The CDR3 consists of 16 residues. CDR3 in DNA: TGTGCCAGCAGCAGTTTTCAGGCGTTCTCTGGAAACACCATATATTTT. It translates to CASSSFQAFSGNTIYF.

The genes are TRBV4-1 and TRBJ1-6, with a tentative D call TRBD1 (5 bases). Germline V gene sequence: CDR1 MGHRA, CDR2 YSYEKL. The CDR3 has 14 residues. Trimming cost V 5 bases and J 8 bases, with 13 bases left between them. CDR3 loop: CASSGQGSHSPLHF. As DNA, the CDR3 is TGCGCCAGCAGCGGGCAGGGCTCCCATTCACCCCTCCACTTT.

Here the CDR3 DNA reads TGTGCCAGCAGTTCACCTAGGGGGGCGGGAGCGCACCTGGCTTACGAGCAGTACTTC. It codes for CASSSPRGAGAHLAYEQYF. The V and J genes are TRBV27 and TRBJ2-7; possible D gene TRBD2, 7 bases. CDR3 length: 19 residues. CDR1 MNHEY and CDR2 SMNVEV come from the germline V gene (reference sequence). Trimming took off 4 bases at V and 4 bases at J, with 29 bases between the two ends.

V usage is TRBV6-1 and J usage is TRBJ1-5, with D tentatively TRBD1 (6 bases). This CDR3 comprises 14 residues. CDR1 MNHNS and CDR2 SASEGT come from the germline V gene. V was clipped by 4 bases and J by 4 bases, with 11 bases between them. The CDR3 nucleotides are TGTGCCAGCAGTGCGGGGGGCGCAAATCAGCCCCAGCATTTT. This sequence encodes CASSAGGANQPQHF.

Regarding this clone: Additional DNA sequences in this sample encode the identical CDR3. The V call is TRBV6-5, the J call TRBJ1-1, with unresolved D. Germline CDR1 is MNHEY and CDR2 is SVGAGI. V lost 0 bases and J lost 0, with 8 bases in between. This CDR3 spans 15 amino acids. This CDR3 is CASSYSNRMNTEAFF. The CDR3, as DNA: TGTGCCAGCAGTTACTCGAACAGAATGAACACTGAAGCTTTCTTT.

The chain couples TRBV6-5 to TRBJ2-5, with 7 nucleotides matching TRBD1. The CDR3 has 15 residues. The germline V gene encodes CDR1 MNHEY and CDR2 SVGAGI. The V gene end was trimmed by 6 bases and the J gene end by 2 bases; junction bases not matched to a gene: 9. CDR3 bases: TGTGCCAGCAGGGTCCAGGCAGGGGGACAAGAGACCCAGTACTTC. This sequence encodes CASRVQAGGQETQYF.

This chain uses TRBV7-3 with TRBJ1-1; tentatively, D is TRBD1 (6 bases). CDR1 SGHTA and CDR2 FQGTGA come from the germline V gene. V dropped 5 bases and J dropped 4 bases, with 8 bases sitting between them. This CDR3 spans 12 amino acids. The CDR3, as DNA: TGTGCCAGCAGCGCACAGGGCACTGAAGCTTTCTTT. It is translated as CASSAQGTEAFF. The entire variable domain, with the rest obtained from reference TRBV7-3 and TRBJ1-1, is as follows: GAGVSQTPSNKVTEKGKYVELRCDPISGHTALYWYRQSLGQGPEFLIYFQGTGAADDSGLPNDRFFAVRPEGSVSTLKIQRTERGDSAVYLCASSAQGTEAFFGQGTRLTVV.

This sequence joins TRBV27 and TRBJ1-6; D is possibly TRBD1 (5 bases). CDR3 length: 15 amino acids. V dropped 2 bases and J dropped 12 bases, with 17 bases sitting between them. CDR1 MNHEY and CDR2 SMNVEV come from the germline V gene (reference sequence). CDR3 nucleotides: TGTGCCAGCAGTTTAATCGGGTCGGGGCGGGGACCCCTCCACTTT. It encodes CASSLIGSGRGPLHF.

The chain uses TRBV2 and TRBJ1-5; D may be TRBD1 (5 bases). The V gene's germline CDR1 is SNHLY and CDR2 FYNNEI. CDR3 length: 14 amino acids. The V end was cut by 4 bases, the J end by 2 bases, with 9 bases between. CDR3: CASSGGGGNQPQHF. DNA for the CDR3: TGTGCCAGCAGTGGTGGAGGGGGCAATCAGCCCCAGCATTTT.

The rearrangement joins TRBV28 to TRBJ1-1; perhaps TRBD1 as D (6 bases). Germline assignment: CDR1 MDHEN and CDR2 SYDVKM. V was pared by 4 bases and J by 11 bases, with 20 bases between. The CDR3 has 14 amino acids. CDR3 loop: CASSSYRDHGEAFF. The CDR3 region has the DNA TGTGCCAGCAGTTCCTACAGGGATCACGGAGAGGCTTTCTTT.

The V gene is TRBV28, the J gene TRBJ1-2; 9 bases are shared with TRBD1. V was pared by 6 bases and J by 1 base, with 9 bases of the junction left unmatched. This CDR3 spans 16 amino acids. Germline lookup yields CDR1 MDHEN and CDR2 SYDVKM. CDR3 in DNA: TGTGCCAGCAGGCCTGAGGCGACAGGGGGTAACTATGGCTACACCTTC. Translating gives CASRPEATGGNYGYTF.